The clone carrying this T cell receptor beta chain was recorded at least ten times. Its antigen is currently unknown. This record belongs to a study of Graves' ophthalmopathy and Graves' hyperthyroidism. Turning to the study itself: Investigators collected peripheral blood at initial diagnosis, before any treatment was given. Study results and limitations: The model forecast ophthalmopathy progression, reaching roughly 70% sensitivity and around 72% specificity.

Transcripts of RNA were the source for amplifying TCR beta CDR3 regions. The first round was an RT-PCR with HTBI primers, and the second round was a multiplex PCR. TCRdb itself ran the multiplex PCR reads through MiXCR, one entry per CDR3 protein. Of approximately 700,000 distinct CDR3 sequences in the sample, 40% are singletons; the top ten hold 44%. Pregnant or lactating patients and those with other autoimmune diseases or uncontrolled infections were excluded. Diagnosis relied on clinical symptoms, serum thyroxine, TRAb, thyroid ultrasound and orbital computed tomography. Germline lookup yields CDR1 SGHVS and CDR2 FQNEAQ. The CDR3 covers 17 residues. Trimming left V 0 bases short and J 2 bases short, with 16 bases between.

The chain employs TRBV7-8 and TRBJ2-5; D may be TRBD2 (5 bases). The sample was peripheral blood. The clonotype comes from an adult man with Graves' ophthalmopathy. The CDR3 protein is CASSLARGRSFQETQYF. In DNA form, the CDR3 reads TGTGCCAGCAGCTTAGCGAGAGGGCGGAGCTTTCAAGAGACCCAGTACTTC.